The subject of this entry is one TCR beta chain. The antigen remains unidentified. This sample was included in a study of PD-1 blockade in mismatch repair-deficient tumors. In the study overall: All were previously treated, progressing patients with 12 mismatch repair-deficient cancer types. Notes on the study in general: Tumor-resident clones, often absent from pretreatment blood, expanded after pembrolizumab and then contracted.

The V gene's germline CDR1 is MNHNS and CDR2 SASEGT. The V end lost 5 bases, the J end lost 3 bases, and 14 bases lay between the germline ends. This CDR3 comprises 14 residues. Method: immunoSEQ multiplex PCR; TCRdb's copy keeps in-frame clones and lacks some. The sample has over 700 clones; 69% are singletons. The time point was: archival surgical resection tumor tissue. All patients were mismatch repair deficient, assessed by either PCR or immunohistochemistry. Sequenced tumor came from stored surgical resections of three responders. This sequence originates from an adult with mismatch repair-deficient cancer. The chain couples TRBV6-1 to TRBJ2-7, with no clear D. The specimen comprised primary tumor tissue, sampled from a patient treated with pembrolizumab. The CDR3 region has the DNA TGTGCCAGCAGTTTCCGGGCTAGTGGCTACGAGCAGTACTTC. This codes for CASSFRASGYEQYF.